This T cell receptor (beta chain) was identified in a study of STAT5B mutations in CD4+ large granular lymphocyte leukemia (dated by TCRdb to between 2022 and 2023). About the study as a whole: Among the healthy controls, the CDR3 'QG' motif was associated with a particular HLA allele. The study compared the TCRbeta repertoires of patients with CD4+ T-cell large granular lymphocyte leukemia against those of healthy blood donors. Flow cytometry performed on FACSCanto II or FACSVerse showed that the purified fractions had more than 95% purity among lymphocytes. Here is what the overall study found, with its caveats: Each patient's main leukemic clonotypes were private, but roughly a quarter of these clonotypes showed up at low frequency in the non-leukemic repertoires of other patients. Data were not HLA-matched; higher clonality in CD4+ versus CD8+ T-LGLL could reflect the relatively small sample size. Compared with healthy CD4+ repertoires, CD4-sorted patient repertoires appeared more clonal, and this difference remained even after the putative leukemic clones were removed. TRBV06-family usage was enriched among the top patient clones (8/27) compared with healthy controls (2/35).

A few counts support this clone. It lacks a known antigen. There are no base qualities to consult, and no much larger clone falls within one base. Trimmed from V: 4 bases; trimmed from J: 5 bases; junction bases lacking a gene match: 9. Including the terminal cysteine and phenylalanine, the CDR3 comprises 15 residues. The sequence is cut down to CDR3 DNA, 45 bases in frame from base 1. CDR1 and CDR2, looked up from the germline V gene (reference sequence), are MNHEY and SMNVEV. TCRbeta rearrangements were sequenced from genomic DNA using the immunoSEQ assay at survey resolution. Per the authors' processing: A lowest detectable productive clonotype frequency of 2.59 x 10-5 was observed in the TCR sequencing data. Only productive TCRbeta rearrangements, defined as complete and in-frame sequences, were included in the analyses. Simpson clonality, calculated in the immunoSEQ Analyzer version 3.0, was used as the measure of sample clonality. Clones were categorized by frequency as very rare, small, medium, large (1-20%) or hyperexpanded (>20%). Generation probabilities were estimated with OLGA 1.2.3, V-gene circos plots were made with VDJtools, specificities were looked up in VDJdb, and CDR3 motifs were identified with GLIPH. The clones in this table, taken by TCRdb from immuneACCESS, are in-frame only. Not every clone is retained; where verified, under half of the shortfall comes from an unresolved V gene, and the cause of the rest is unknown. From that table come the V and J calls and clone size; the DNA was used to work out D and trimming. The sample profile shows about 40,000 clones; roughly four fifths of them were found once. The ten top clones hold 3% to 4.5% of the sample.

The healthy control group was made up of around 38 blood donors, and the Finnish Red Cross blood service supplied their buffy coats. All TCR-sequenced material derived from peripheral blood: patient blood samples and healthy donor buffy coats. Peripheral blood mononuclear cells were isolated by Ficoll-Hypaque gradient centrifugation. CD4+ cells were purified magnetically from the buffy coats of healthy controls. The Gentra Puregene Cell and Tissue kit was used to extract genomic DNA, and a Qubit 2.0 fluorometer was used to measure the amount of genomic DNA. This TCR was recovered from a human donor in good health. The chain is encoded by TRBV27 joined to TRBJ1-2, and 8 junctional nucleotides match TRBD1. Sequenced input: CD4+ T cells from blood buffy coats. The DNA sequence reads TGTGCCAGCAGTTCCAGATCGACAGGGGATTATGGCTACACCTTC. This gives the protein CASSSRSTGDYGYTF.